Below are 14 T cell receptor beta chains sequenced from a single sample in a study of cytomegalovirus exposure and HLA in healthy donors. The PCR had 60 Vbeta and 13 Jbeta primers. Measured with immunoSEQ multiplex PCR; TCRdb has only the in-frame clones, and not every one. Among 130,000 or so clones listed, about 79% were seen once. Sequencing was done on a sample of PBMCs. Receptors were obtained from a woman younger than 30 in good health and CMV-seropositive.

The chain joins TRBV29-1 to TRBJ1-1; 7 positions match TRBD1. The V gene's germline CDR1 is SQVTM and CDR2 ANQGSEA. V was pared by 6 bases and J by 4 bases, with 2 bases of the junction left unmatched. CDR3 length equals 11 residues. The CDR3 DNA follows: TGCAGCGTCCGACAGGGCACTGAAGCTTTCTTT. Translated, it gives CSVRQGTEAFF.

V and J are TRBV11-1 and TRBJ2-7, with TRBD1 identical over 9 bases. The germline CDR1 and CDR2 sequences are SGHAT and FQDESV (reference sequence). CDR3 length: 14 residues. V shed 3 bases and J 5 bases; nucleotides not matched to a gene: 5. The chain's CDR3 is CASSFGTGNDEQYF. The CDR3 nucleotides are TGTGCCAGCAGCTTTGGGACAGGGAACGACGAGCAGTACTTC.

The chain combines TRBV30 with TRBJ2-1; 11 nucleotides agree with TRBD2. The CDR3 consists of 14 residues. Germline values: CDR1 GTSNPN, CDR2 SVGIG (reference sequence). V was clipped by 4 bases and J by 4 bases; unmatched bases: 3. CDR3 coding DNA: TGTGCCTGGACTAGCGGGGGGTCTTACAATGAGCAGTTCTTC. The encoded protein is CAWTSGGSYNEQFF.

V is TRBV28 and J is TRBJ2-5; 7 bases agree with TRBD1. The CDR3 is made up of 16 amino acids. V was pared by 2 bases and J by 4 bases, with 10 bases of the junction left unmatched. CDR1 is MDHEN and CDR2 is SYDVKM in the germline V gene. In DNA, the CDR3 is TGTGCCAGCAGTTTAGAACCCGACAGGGTTAGAGAGACCCAGTACTTC. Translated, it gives CASSLEPDRVRETQYF.

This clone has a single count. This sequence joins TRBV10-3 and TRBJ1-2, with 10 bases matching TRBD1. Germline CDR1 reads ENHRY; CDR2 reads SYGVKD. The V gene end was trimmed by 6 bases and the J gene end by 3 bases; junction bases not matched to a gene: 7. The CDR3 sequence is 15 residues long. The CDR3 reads CAIRGQGRNDYGYTF. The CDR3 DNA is TGTGCCATCAGGGGACAGGGGAGGAATGACTATGGCTACACCTTC.

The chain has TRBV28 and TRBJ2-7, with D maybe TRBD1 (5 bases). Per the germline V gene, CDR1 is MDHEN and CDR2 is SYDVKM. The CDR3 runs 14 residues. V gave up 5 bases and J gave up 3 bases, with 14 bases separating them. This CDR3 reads CASSLRGDSYEQYF. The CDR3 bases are TGTGCCAGCAGTCTAAGGGGCGACAGCTACGAGCAGTACTTC.

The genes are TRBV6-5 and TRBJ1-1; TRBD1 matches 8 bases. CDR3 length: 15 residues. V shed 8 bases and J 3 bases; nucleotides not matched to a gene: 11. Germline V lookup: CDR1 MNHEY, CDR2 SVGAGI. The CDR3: CASHFLQGADTEAFF. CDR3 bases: TGTGCCAGCCACTTTTTGCAGGGGGCTGACACTGAAGCTTTCTTT.

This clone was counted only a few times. The CDR3 DNA reads as TGTGCCAGCAGACCTGTCGGGAGGGAGACCCAGTACTTC. This encodes CASRPVGRETQYF. This chain joins TRBV6-5 and TRBJ2-5; 7 bases agree with TRBD2. Germline trimming cut 6 bases from V and 5 bases from J; bases unmatched to any gene: 6. Germline-derived CDR1 and CDR2 are MNHEY and SVGAGI. The CDR3 covers 13 residues.

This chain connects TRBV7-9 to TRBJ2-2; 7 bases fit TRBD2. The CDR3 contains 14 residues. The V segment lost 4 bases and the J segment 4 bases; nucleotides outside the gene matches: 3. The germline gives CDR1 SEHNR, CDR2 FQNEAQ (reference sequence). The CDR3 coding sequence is TGTGCCAGCAGCTCGGGGGAGGGCACCGGGGAGCTGTTTTTT. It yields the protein CASSSGEGTGELFF.

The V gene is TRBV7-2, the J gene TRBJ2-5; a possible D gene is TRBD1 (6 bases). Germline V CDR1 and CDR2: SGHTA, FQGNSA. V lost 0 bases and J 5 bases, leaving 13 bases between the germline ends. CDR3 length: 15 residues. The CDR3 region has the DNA TGTGCCAGCAGCTTAGCTCCTGGGGGCTGGGAGACCCAGTACTTC. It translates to CASSLAPGGWETQYF.

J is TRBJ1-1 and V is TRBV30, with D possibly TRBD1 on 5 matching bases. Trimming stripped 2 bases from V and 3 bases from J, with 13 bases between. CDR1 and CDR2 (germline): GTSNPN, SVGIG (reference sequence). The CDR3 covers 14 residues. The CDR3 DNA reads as TGTGCCTGGAGTTACGGGCAGGGATACACTGAAGCTTTCTTT. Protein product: CAWSYGQGYTEAFF.

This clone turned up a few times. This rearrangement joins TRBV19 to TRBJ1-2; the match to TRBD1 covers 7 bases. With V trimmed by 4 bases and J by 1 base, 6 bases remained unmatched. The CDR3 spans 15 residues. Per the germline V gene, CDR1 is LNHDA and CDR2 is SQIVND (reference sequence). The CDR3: CASSTGTDSNYGYTF. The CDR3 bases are TGTGCCAGTAGTACCGGGACAGACAGTAACTATGGCTACACCTTC.

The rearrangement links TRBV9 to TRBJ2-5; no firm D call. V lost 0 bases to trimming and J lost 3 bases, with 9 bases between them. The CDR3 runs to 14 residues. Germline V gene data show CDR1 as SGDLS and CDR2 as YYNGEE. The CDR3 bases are TGTGCCAGCAGCGTAGACCTTACGGAAGAGACCCAGTACTTC. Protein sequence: CASSVDLTEETQYF.

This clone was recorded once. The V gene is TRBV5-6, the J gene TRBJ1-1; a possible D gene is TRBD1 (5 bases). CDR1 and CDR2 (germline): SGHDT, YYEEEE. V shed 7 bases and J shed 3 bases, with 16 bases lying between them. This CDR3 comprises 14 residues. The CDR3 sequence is CASVARGSYTEAFF. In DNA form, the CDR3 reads TGTGCCAGCGTTGCTAGGGGATCTTACACTGAAGCTTTCTTT.